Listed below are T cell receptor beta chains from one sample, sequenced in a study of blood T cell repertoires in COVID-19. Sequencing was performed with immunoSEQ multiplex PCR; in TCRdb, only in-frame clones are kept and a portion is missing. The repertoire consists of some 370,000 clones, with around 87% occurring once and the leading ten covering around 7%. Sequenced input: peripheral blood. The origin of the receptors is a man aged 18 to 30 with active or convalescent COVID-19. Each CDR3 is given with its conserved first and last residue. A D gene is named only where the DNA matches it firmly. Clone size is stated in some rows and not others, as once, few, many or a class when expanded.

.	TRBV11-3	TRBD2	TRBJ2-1	TGTGCCAGCAGCTTAGGGACTAGCGGTGAGCAGTTCTTC	CASSLGTSGEQFF
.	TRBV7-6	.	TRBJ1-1	TGTGCCAGCAGCCATCCAGGCAGGAACACTGAAGCTTTCTTT	CASSHPGRNTEAFF
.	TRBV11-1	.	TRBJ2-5	TGTGCCAGCAGCCCTCTCGTGGGGGCGGTGGGAGAGACCCAGTACTTC	CASSPLVGAVGETQYF
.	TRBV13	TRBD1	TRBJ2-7	TGTGCCAGCAGTTTTGACAGGGCCTACGAGCAGTACTTC	CASSFDRAYEQYF
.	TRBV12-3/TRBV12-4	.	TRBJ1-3	TGTGCCAGCCTCTCTGGAAACACCATATATTTT	CASLSGNTIYF
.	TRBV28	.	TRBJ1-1	TGTGCCAGCGGTGACAGGTACACTGAAGCTTTCTTT	CASGDRYTEAFF
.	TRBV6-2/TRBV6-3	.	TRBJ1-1	TGTGCCAGCAGTTACGGGGGGGGTACTGAAGCTTTCTTT	CASSYGGGTEAFF
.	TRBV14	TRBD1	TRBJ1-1	TGTGCCAGCAGCCAAGATCCGTGGGACAGGGTGACTGAAGCTTTCTTT	CASSQDPWDRVTEAFF
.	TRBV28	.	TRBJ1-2	TGTGCCAGCAGTTTCCCCACTTACGGCTACACCTTC	CASSFPTYGYTF
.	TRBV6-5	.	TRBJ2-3	TGTGCCAGCAGTTATGGCAGGAGCACAGATACGCAGTATTTT	CASSYGRSTDTQYF
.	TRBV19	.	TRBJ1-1	TGTGCCAGCAAGAGGGTGACGAACACTGAAGCTTTCTTT	CASKRVTNTEAFF
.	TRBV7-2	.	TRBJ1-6	TGTGCCAGCAGCTTTCTTCAGGGTAATAATTCACCCCTCCACTTT	CASSFLQGNNSPLHF
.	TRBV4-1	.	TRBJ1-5	TGCGCCAGCGGCGCTTCGGGGTCCGGGCAGCCCCAGCATTTT	CASGASGSGQPQHF
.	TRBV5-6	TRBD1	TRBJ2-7	TGTGCCAGCAGCAGAAACAGGGGTTCCGACGAGCAGTACTTC	CASSRNRGSDEQYF
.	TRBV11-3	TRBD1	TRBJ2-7	TGTGCCAGCAGCCAAACGGGACAGGGTTCCTACGAGCAGTACTTC	CASSQTGQGSYEQYF
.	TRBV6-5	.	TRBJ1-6	TGTGCCAGCAGTTACCGGGGAGGGAGGACGAATTCACCCCTCCACTTT	CASSYRGGRTNSPLHF
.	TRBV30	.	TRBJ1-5	TGTGCCTGGAGTGTAACAGGGAATCAGCCCCAGCATTTT	CAWSVTGNQPQHF
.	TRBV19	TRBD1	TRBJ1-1	TGTGCCAGTAGCCTGACAGGGGTCACTGAAGCTTTCTTT	CASSLTGVTEAFF
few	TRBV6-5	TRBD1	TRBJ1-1	TGTGCCAGCAGTCCGCCCACAGGGGTAGGTGAAGCTTTCTTT	CASSPPTGVGEAFF
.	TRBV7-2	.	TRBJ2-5	TGTGCCAGCAGCTTAGAGTCAGTCTTACAAGAGACCCAGTACTTC	CASSLESVLQETQYF
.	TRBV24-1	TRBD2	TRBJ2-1	TGTGCCACCAGTGATGTGACTATAGCGGGAGGCAAAAATGAGCAGTTCTTC	CATSDVTIAGGKNEQFF
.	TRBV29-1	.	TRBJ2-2	TGCAGCGTTGAAAAACAGGACCCCGGGGAGCTGTTTTTT	CSVEKQDPGELFF
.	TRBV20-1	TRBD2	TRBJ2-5	TGCAGTGCGAGTCTAGCGGGTCTCCAAGAGACCCAGTACTTC	CSASLAGLQETQYF
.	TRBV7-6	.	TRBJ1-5	TGTGCCAGCAGCTTATTCGGGGGGAGCAATCAGCCCCAGCATTTT	CASSLFGGSNQPQHF
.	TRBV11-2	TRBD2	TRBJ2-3	TGTGCCAGCAGCTCGACTCAACTAGCGGGAGGCCTAGCGGATACGCAGTATTTT	CASSSTQLAGGLADTQYF
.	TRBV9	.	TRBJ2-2	TGTGCCAGCAGCGTTGGACAGTATAAAACCGGGGAGCTGTTTTTT	CASSVGQYKTGELFF
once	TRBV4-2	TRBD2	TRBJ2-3	TGTGCCAGCAGCCAAGATCAACTAGCGGGGAAACGAGTAGATACGCAGTATTTT	CASSQDQLAGKRVDTQYF
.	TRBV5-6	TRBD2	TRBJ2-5	TGTGCCAGCAGCTTGGGACTAGCGGGAGTTTTAGAGACCCAGTACTTC	CASSLGLAGVLETQYF
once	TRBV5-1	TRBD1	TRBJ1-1	TGCGCCAGCAGCCCCTGGACAGGGAAAACGGCTGAAGCTTTCTTT	CASSPWTGKTAEAFF
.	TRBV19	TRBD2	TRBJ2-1	TGTGCCAGTAGTATTGGGACTAGGGCCAATGAGCAGTTCTTC	CASSIGTRANEQFF
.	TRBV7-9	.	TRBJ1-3	TGTGCCAGCAGGGGAGGGGAAGGAAACACCATATATTTT	CASRGGEGNTIYF
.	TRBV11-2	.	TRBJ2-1	TGTGCCAGCAGTCCGGGACTTGAGCAGTTCTTC	CASSPGLEQFF
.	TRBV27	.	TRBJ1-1	TGTGCCAGCAGCCCTCTCGGGAGATCGGGTGAAGCTTTCTTT	CASSPLGRSGEAFF
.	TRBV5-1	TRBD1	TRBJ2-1	TGCGCCAGCAGCTTGGCCCAGGGGGCTTCCTACAATGAGCAGTTCTTC	CASSLAQGASYNEQFF
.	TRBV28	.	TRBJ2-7	TGTGCCAGCAGTTTGGCCGGGGGGCGCAATCACGAGCAGTACTTC	CASSLAGGRNHEQYF
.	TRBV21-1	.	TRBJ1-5	TGTGCCAGCAGCAAAAGGACAGATGATCCGAGCAATCAGCCCCAGCATTTT	CASSKRTDDPSNQPQHF
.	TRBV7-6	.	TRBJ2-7	TGTGCCAGCAGCTTAGGTCCAGGGGCCTACGAGCAGTACTTC	CASSLGPGAYEQYF
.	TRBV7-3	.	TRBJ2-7	TGTGCCAGCAGCTTAACTTTAGCGGGAATCAGGGGGGAGCAGTACTTC	CASSLTLAGIRGEQYF
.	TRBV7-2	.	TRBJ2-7	TGTGCCAGCAGCTCCACTTTTAGCTCCTACGAGCAGTACTTC	CASSSTFSSYEQYF
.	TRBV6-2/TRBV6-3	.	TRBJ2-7	TGTGCCAGCAGTTACGTAGTCTTCTACGAGCAGTACTTC	CASSYVVFYEQYF
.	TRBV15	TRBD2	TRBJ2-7	TGTGCCACCAGCCCCCGGGGGGGGGACGAGCAGTACTTC	CATSPRGGDEQYF
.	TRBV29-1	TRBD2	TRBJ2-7	TGCAGCGTCGTGGGGGGGGGCTACGAGCAGTACTTC	CSVVGGGYEQYF
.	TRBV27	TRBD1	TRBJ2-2	TGTGCCAGCAGCCGGGGCTGGGGTAGGACAGGGACCCCCGGGGAGCTGTTTTTT	CASSRGWGRTGTPGELFF
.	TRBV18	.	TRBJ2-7	TGTGCCAGCTCAGCCGGGACACGGAGCTCCTACGAGCAGTACTTC	CASSAGTRSSYEQYF
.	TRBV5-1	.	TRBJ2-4	TGCGCCAGCAGCTTGTCGGGGGGCGAGGGAAACATTCAGTACTTC	CASSLSGGEGNIQYF
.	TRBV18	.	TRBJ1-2	TGTGCCAGCTCACCCACGACCGACTACTCTAACTATGGCTACACCTTC	CASSPTTDYSNYGYTF
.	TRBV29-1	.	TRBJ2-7	TGCAGCGTTTTGGGGGCAGACTCCTACGAGCAGTACTTC	CSVLGADSYEQYF
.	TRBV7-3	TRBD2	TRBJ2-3	TGTGCCAGCAGCCCGGGACTATCCTTGGGCACAGATACGCAGTATTTT	CASSPGLSLGTDTQYF
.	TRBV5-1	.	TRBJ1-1	TGCGCCAGCAGCACCAGTTGGACAGCGAACACTGAAGCTTTCTTT	CASSTSWTANTEAFF
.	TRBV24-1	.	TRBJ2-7	TGTGCCACCAGTGACCGGGTTGGGGGAGGATTCTTGGGAGAGCAGTACTTC	CATSDRVGGGFLGEQYF
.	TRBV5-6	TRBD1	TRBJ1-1	TGTGCCAGCAGCTTGGCCTGGGTGACAGGGGAGAACACTGAAGCTTTCTTT	CASSLAWVTGENTEAFF
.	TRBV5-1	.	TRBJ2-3	TGCGCCAGCAGCTTGACCCTAGCGTTTACGCAGTATTTT	CASSLTLAFTQYF